This TCR beta chain was recovered during a study of blood T cell repertoires in COVID-19. Across the study: Italy, Spain and the United States were the sources of the convalescent and acute COVID-19 samples. Sources were T cells, B-cell-depleted T cells, or PBMCs; the material itself was cDNA or gDNA.

This clone showed up just once. J gave up 0 bases and V 4 bases, and 4 bases lay outside the gene matches. The CDR3 totals 16 residues. CDR1 is MGHRA, CDR2 YSYEKL, per germline. As processed by the authors: Nucleated cell counts were estimated from reference gene primer amplification. The table came from immunoSEQ multiplex PCR; TCRdb's copy has only in-frame clones and leaves some out. The V and J calls and clone size come from that table; D and trimming were worked out from the DNA. The table records 100,000 to 120,000 clones, 75% to 90% of them present only once. The specimen sequenced was peripheral blood. This chain connects TRBV4-1 to TRBJ1-4, with 8 bases matching TRBD1. The source is a woman between 40 and 55 years old with acute or convalescent COVID-19. CDR3 sequence reads: CASSPDRGATNEKLFF. CDR3 sequence (DNA): TGCGCCAGCAGCCCCGACAGGGGAGCAACTAATGAAAAACTGTTTTTT.